Below, one TCR beta chain is given with its context. This clonotype was observed many times. Its antigen is not yet known. Qualities for individual bases were not recorded, and no much larger clone is one base off. Taken with the paper, the label for time point translates to: after trial treatment. Interpreted using the paper, the treatment or condition label stands for: LDRT plus nivolumab, ipilimumab, low-dose cyclophosphamide and aspirin (RACIN trial). The donors took part in RACIN, a single-arm, phase I, dose-escalation trial that combined nivolumab, ipilimumab, aspirin, low-dose cyclophosphamide and low-dose radiotherapy. Patients were eligible if they had advanced solid tumors that were TIL-negative. Sequencing used an Illumina HiSeq 2500. First-strand cDNA was synthesized with Superscript III and a set of TRAV- and TRBV-specific primers, covering both TCRalpha and TCRbeta chains. A roughly 20-cycle PCR with Phusion amplified the TCRs, pairing a constant-region primer with the adapter that was attached to the V primers. The isolated mRNA was amplified using the MessageAmp II aRNA Amplification Kit, with in vitro transcription performed for approximately 16 hours at 37 degrees C. mRNA for TCR sequencing was isolated with the Dynabeads mRNA DIRECT Purification Kit. A second approximately 23-cycle Phusion PCR added indexed Illumina adapters, and products were purified with AMPure XP beads. The authors processed their data as follows. Using custom Perl scripts, TCR sequences encoding the same protein were pooled, out-of-frame sequences were removed, and the abundance of each clonotype was computed. Any TCR sequence supported by only a single read was excluded from analysis. The metrics used to describe the repertoires included Shannon entropy, Gini index, clonality, richness, and the frequency of TCRs shared between repertoires. TCRdb handled the public reads itself, with Q25 trimming in fastp and clone calling in MiXCR, and kept productive beta chains. Duplicate CDR3 protein sequences are folded into a single record with the most common DNA and genes. The V and J calls come from TCRdb's annotation, not from the publication. In this sample the table shows around 60,000 distinct CDR3 sequences, less than 30% of which occur a single time. In total, the top ten clones hold 6.5% to 7% of the sample.

The sample originates from a study of low-dose radiotherapy and immunotherapy resistance in tumors (dated by TCRdb to 2022 to 2024). The study in broad terms: Cohort 1 received 0.5 Gy per fraction every 2 weeks, with a prescribed total PTV dose of 6.5 Gy. Trial participants were not randomized into treatment groups. Eight patients were included in the translational analysis: three from the first dose cohort and the first five from the second dose cohort. Patients were given nivolumab as a 240 mg flat dose every two weeks and ipilimumab at 1 mg/kg every six weeks, with both drugs delivered intravenously. Cohort 2 received 1 Gy per fraction every two weeks, with a total of 13 Gy over 26 weeks. Cyclophosphamide 200 mg/m2 was given intravenously every two weeks, one day before each radiation and immunotherapy administration. Starting on cycle 1 day 1, patients took 300 mg of aspirin by mouth once daily for four cycles.

The sequence came from a male donor with prostate cancer. The material sequenced was PBMCs, taken after low-dose radiotherapy plus immunotherapy.

The nucleotides are TGTGCCAGCAGCCAGGGCGGGTTCTCTGGAAACACCATATATTTT. The translation is CASSQGGFSGNTIYF. This chain is built from TRBV3-1 and TRBJ1-3; the D gene is unclear. CDR3 length: 15 amino acids, cysteine to phenylalanine. Of the read, only the CDR3 DNA is kept; its 45 bases are in frame from base 1. V loses 3 bases of germline sequence and J loses 0 bases, and the interval between the two ends is 9 bases. Reading the germline V gene (reference sequence) gives CDR1 LGHDT and CDR2 YNNKEL.